This TCR beta chain emerged from a study of beta chain features in type 1 diabetes (dated by TCRdb to the late 2010s). Background for the entire study: Patients and healthy donors did not differ in mean age, gender distribution, total cell number or subset yield. A total of some 100,000,000 sorted cells were examined across all samples, and the number of cells per subset was strongly correlated with RNA yield. Regulatory and stem cell-like memory subsets were isolated from only 8 patients and roughly 8 healthy donors, whereas naive and central memory subsets came from all 30 or so donors. In the study, TCRB repertoires of sorted circulating CD4+ T cell subsets from recently diagnosed type 1 diabetes patients were compared with those of matched healthy donors. General study outcomes and caveats: Naive, central memory and regulatory TCRB repertoires appeared to be more similar among patients than among healthy donors. At VDJ recombination sites, patients with type 1 diabetes made fewer insertions and deleted more nucleotides, a pattern implying thymic rearrangement abnormalities. In all four CD4+ subsets, TCRB CDR3 length was moderately but significantly shorter in type 1 diabetes patients. Because small numbers of individuals were included in the HLA sub-analyses, any influence of HLA type on TCRB rearrangement was left unresolved. PCR might favor shorter templates, but patient and control samples were amplified and corrected together, so any skew would affect both groups equally. Because cDNA rather than genomic DNA was sequenced, highly expressing activated cells could have been over-represented, although no difference in activation and CD3 levels was found between groups.

A single peripheral blood draw of around 0.11 L on average was collected from each donor into heparinised tubes. Using a panel that included CD45RO, CCR7, CD25, CD127, CD95 and CD27, naive, central memory, regulatory and stem cell-like memory CD4+ T cells were sorted on a BD FACSAria II. All sorted populations exceeded 95% purity. PBMCs were isolated immediately by Lymphoprep density gradient centrifugation and stained directly without culture. To minimize batch effects, samples were stained and sorted in pairs, one healthy donor with one patient per experiment. Deletion took 4 bases off V and 0 bases off J, with a span of 13 bases between the germline ends. From the germline V gene (reference sequence), CDR1 is SGHNT and CDR2 is YYREEE. Reading from cysteine to phenylalanine, the CDR3 counts 15 amino acids. CDR3 DNA is the only sequence kept; it has 45 bases, read in frame from the first base. The entire amount of isolated RNA was reverse transcribed using the High Capacity cDNA Reverse Transcription Kit, so the sequenced TCRB transcripts were expressed ones. Deep immunoSEQ sequencing was performed on naive, central memory and regulatory T cell samples, with an average of roughly 3.3 million total reads per sample. Sorted cells were lysed in RLT buffer and RNA was extracted with DNase-treated RNeasy Micro or Mini kits, depending on cell number. To prevent cross-contamination, every cell subset was processed on its own, while patient and healthy donor samples were processed together. The immunoSEQ multiplex PCR was used to amplify TCRB sequences from cDNA, yielding 87-bp fragments that span the CDR3 region. Amplicons were sequenced on the Illumina HiSeq platform. Processing in the source paper ran as follows. Synthetic template baselines were used to correct PCR bias computationally, reads within Hamming distance 2 were collapsed together, and singletons that could not be merged were discarded. Reads were aligned to IMGT to assign V, D and J genes, CDR3 length, and insertions or deletions at six rearrangement sites. Within each subset, clonotype counts were normalized to sorted cell number, and only after that were true diversity and Gini coefficients computed with the tcR R package. The overlap coefficient, calculated on TCRB nucleotide sequences, was used to quantify repertoire sharing. Out-of-frame TCRB sequences from naive cells were analyzed to stand in for the pre-selection repertoire. Sourced from immuneACCESS, this table was stored by TCRdb with only in-frame sequences that have V and J called. A share of the clones is absent; for the studies checked, an unresolved V gene accounts for under half, and the remainder has no known explanation. Clonal size and the V and J genes are those of that table, whereas D and trimming came from the DNA. In all, the sample holds around 300,000 clones, and 15% of those were seen once. The ten biggest clones cover more than 0.015% of the sample.

This clone was detected a few times. Its cognate antigen has yet to be identified. It has no much larger one-base neighbor in the sample; base qualities were not kept. The chain couples TRBV5-4 to TRBJ1-1; a weak D assignment points to TRBD1 (6 bases agree). The sequencing sample was made of naive CD4+ T cells from blood. Taken with the paper, the label for cell subset or site translates to: true naive CD4+ T cells. This TCR was recovered from a man aged 18 to 29 with type 1 diabetes. The CDR3 has the sequence CASSTRQDMNTEAFF. In nucleotide form, the sequence is TGTGCCAGCAGCACCAGACAGGACATGAACACTGAAGCTTTCTTT.